This T cell receptor (beta chain) is drawn from a study of blood T cell repertoires in COVID-19. In the study overall: From the United States, Italy and Spain came samples of acute and convalescent COVID-19. T cells, B-cell-depleted T cells, or PBMCs provided the cDNA or gDNA that served as material.

The CDR3 extends over 12 amino acids. Per the germline V gene, CDR1 is MNHEY and CDR2 is SVGEGT. V was clipped by 5 bases and J by 9 bases, with 13 bases between them. Study processing details: Scientists estimated how many nucleated cells there were by amplifying reference gene primers. The method was immunoSEQ multiplex PCR; TCRdb's version includes in-frame clones alone and lacks a portion of them. Clone size and the V and J calls come from that table; the DNA yielded D and trimming. Seen here are about 190,000 clones, approximately 80% observed once, and the top ten hold 9.5% to 15%. The gene calls are TRBV6-2 or TRBV6-3 and TRBJ1-1, with D tentatively TRBD1 (6 bases). The sequencing input was peripheral blood. This TCR was recovered from a woman between 45 and 65 years old with acute or convalescent COVID-19. CDR3 sequence: CASSRTDHQAFF. CDR3 nucleotides: TGTGCCAGCAGTCGGACAGATCACCAAGCTTTCTTT.